One and the same sample provided the 25 T cell receptor beta chains below, sequenced in a study of blood T cell repertoires in COVID-19 (dated by TCRdb to 2018 to 2021). The library was made by the immunoSEQ multiplex PCR assay. As stored in TCRdb, this immuneACCESS dataset retains in-frame rearrangements with V and J assigned. A fraction of the clones does not appear; measured against another copy, unresolved V genes explain less than half of the discrepancy, and the remainder lacks a known reason. For this sample the table gives approximately 220,000 clones, of which 80% to 90% were detected only once. Of the sample, more than 9% falls within the top ten clones. Sequenced input: peripheral blood. The source of these receptors is a woman of 80 years or more with acute or convalescent COVID-19.

V and J are TRBV5-4 and TRBJ2-3; TRBD2 aligns across 7 bases. Germline CDR1 is SGHNT and CDR2 is YYREEE (reference sequence). CDR3 length equals 16 residues. V shed 0 bases and J 1 base; nucleotides not matched to a gene: 5. CDR3 DNA: TGTGCCAGCAGCTTGGAGCTAGCGGAAGGCACAGATACGCAGTATTTT. As protein: CASSLELAEGTDTQYF.

V usage is TRBV6-4 and J usage is TRBJ1-2; D may be TRBD1 (5 bases). The CDR3 runs 13 residues. The germline gives CDR1 MRHNA, CDR2 SNTAGT. V lost 8 bases, J lost 3 bases, and 13 bases lay in between. The CDR3 is CASRPGNDYGYTF. The CDR3 nucleotides read TGTGCCAGCCGCCCAGGGAACGACTATGGCTACACCTTC.

The chain is built from TRBV5-4 and TRBJ2-1; perhaps TRBD2 as D (7 bases). Germline assignment: CDR1 SGHNT and CDR2 YYREEE (reference sequence). V lost 4 bases and J 15 bases, leaving 29 bases between the germline ends. This CDR3 is 16 amino acids long. The chain's CDR3 is CASSEGRGGASRVRFF. In DNA form, the CDR3 reads TGTGCCAGCAGCGAGGGCCGAGGGGGGGCATCGAGGGTACGGTTCTTC.

The J gene is TRBJ2-2, the V gene TRBV9; 7 nucleotides match TRBD1. CDR1 SGDLS and CDR2 YYNGEE come from the germline V gene. The CDR3 has 16 residues. Trimming at V came to 4 bases and at J to 4 bases, leaving 10 bases not matched to a gene. The CDR3: CASSSLPTGATGELFF. The CDR3 DNA is TGTGCCAGCAGCTCCCTCCCCACAGGGGCCACCGGGGAGCTGTTTTTT. Full variable domain (outside the CDR3, taken from reference TRBV9 and TRBJ2-2): DSGVTQTPKHLITATGQRVTLRCSPRSGDLSVYWYQQSLDQGLQFLIQYYNGEERAKGNILERFSAQQFPDLHSELNLSSLELGDSALYFCASSSLPTGATGELFFGEGSRLTVL.

The chain combines TRBV28 with TRBJ1-2, with TRBD1 matching over 8 bases. CDR1 and CDR2 from the germline V gene are MDHEN and SYDVKM. V lost 6 bases to trimming and J lost 4 bases; unmatched junction nucleotides: 13. The length of the CDR3 is 16 residues. Here the CDR3 reads CASSSPGQGAAYGYTF. For the CDR3, the DNA is TGTGCCAGCAGCTCCCCCGGGCAGGGGGCGGCCTATGGCTACACCTTC.

This clone was detected a few times. This rearrangement joins TRBV18 to TRBJ1-4; 7 bases align to TRBD1. The germline gives CDR1 KGHSH, CDR2 LQKENI. There are 19 residues in the CDR3. The ends lost 3 bases at V and 0 bases at J; junction bases unmatched: 13. CDR3 protein: CASSPTAGTDISTNEKLFF. Written as DNA, the CDR3 is TGTGCCAGCTCACCGACCGCCGGGACAGATATTTCAACTAATGAAAAACTGTTTTTT.

The rearrangement uses TRBV6-6 and TRBJ1-2; TRBD1 agrees at 11 bases. With 6 bases clipped from V and 4 bases from J, the junction kept 7 bases outside the gene matches. This CDR3 has 15 residues. The germline CDR1 and CDR2 sequences are MNHNY and SVGAGI (reference sequence). CDR3 nucleotide sequence: TGTGCCAGCAGAAAGGGGGACAGGGGGTCCTATGGCTACACCTTC. As protein: CASRKGDRGSYGYTF.

The chain recombines TRBV7-2 with TRBJ1-5, with D unclear. The CDR3 consists of 12 residues. Trimming stripped 7 bases from V and 0 bases from J, with 4 bases between. The germline gives CDR1 SGHTA, CDR2 FQGNSA. The CDR3 region is CASTSSNQPQHF. In nucleotides, the CDR3 is TGTGCCAGCACCAGTAGCAATCAGCCCCAGCATTTT.

The chain employs TRBV19 and TRBJ1-1, with 7 positions matching TRBD1. Per the germline V gene, CDR1 is LNHDA and CDR2 is SQIVND (reference sequence). CDR3 length: 15 amino acids. The trim removed 3 bases at V and 0 bases at J, leaving 4 bases unmatched. The CDR3 reads CASSIQGVLNTEAFF. The CDR3 region has the DNA TGTGCCAGTAGTATCCAGGGGGTCCTGAACACTGAAGCTTTCTTT.

V gene TRBV7-6 combines with J gene TRBJ2-5; the match to TRBD1 covers 8 bases. The length of the CDR3 is 15 residues. Trimming removed 4 bases from V and 5 bases from J; junction bases left unmatched: 9. The germline V gene has CDR1 SGHVS and CDR2 FNYEAQ. The CDR3 protein is CASSSTGAAGETQYF. The CDR3 DNA is TGTGCCAGCAGCTCGACAGGGGCCGCGGGGGAGACCCAGTACTTC.

The chain combines TRBV11-3 with TRBJ1-1; D gene unclear. This CDR3 spans 13 amino acids. CDR1 and CDR2 (germline): SGHNT, YENEEA. V lost 3 bases, J lost 4 bases, and 9 bases lay in between. The CDR3 DNA sequence: TGTGCCAGCAGCTTGGAGAGGAGCACTGAAGCTTTCTTT. Translating gives CASSLERSTEAFF.

The genes are TRBV4-3 and TRBJ1-6; no definite D call. CDR3 length equals 16 residues. Germline CDR1 and CDR2: LGHNA and YSLEER. Trimming took off 4 bases at V and 0 bases at J, with 10 bases between the two ends. CDR3 nucleotide sequence: TGCGCCAGCAGCCTCAGTCTCAGCTCCTATAATTCACCCCTCCACTTT. Its protein is CASSLSLSSYNSPLHF.

The rearrangement links TRBV30 to TRBJ2-6; possibly TRBD1 for D (5 bases). The CDR3 loop spans 16 amino acids. Germline V lookup: CDR1 GTSNPN, CDR2 SVGIG (reference sequence). V lost 1 base, J lost 3 bases, and 13 bases lay in between. CDR3: CAWSGERGIGANVLTF. For the CDR3, the DNA is TGTGCCTGGAGTGGGGAAAGGGGAATTGGGGCCAACGTCCTGACTTTC.

V gene TRBV15 combines with J gene TRBJ2-7, with 7 nucleotides matching TRBD1. After removal of 2 bases from V and 0 bases from J, the junction contained 4 bases not matched to a gene. The CDR3 spans 15 residues. CDR1 is LNHNV and CDR2 is YYDKDF in the germline V gene (reference sequence). CDR3 sequence (DNA): TGTGCCACCAGCAGACAATCAGGGGGCTCCTACGAGCAGTACTTC. As protein: CATSRQSGGSYEQYF.

J is TRBJ2-7 and V is TRBV7-9, with 7 positions matching TRBD2. The junction had 10 bases not matched to a gene; V was cut back by 2 bases and J by 6 bases. The CDR3 has 15 amino acids. Per germline, CDR1 SEHNR and CDR2 FQNEAQ (reference sequence). The CDR3, as DNA: TGTGCCAGCAGCTTAAGCGGGACTGATTTTCGCGAGCAGTACTTC. It yields the protein CASSLSGTDFREQYF.

V and J are TRBV3-1 (or the pseudogene TRBV3-2) and TRBJ2-5, with 8 bases that match TRBD2. The CDR3 contains 13 residues. CDR1 is LGHDT, CDR2 YNNKEL, per germline (reference sequence). The V and J ends lost 11 bases and 6 bases, in that order; junction bases with no gene match: 11. CDR3 in amino acids: CAGRGREEKTQYF. The CDR3 nucleotides are TGTGCCGGCCGGGGGCGGGAGGAAAAGACCCAGTACTTC.

J is TRBJ2-1 and V is TRBV7-3, with TRBD2 matching over 12 bases. Unmatched junction bases numbered 6, after V lost 5 bases and J lost 4 bases. The CDR3 runs 16 residues. CDR1 and CDR2 (germline): SGHTA, FQGTGA. CDR3 DNA sequence: TGTGCCAGCAGCACTAGCGGGGGGCCCCCATACAATGAGCAGTTCTTC. Amino acids: CASSTSGGPPYNEQFF.

The genes are TRBV12-5 and TRBJ2-1; a possible D gene is TRBD1 (6 bases). Germline lookup yields CDR1 LGHNT and CDR2 FRNRAP. The CDR3 is made up of 15 amino acids. Trimming left V 0 bases short and J 7 bases short, with 13 bases between. The CDR3 reads CASGLVQGFINEQFF. The CDR3, as DNA: TGTGCTAGTGGTTTGGTACAGGGTTTTATTAATGAGCAGTTCTTC.

This clone showed up just a few times. The chain couples TRBV11-1 to TRBJ2-7, with 7 bases aligning to TRBD1. V lost 6 bases, J lost 6 bases, and 11 bases stayed unmatched. Germline V gene sequence: CDR1 SGHAT, CDR2 FQDESV (reference sequence). The CDR3 consists of 14 residues. The CDR3 coding sequence is TGTGCCAGCAGTCCGGGACAGCTCCTAGGCGAGCAGTACTTC. Amino acids: CASSPGQLLGEQYF.

This clone was recorded only once. This rearrangement joins TRBV10-2 to TRBJ1-1; D perhaps matches TRBD1 (6 bases). This CDR3 region has 11 residues. CDR1 is WSHSY and CDR2 is SAAADI in the germline V gene. V was clipped by 8 bases and J by 11 bases, with 15 bases between them. This chain's CDR3 is CASQDSRLAFF. Written as DNA, the CDR3 is TGCGCCAGCCAGGACAGTCGGCTGGCTTTCTTT.

There are a few counts of this clone. V gene TRBV11-2 combines with J gene TRBJ1-1; 9 positions agree with TRBD1. V dropped 5 bases and J dropped 5; count of bases not matched to a gene: 9. Germline assignment: CDR1 SGHAT and CDR2 FQNNGV. This CDR3 comprises 15 residues. The CDR3 coding sequence is TGTGCCAGCAGCCCCTACGTGGGGACAGGGACTGAAGCTTTCTTT. This encodes CASSPYVGTGTEAFF.

The V gene is TRBV18, the J gene TRBJ1-5; D is unresolved. Germline CDR1 reads KGHSH; CDR2 reads LQKENI. There are 15 residues in the CDR3. Between the trimmed V and J ends, which lost 5 bases and 3 bases, there was a span of 14 bases. This chain's CDR3 is CASSSAGNFNQPQHF. The CDR3 DNA is TGTGCCAGCTCAAGTGCAGGTAACTTCAATCAGCCCCAGCATTTT.

The table lists this clone with a few counts. The chain joins TRBV4-1 to TRBJ1-1; no clear D gene. Germline V gene sequence: CDR1 MGHRA, CDR2 YSYEKL. The CDR3 length is 13 residues. The V end was cut by 2 bases, the J end by 8 bases, with 12 bases between. Written as DNA, the CDR3 is TGCGCCAGCAGCCAATTATCCGGGGAAGAAGCTTTCTTT. It codes for CASSQLSGEEAFF.

This clone has only a few counts. This chain uses TRBV28 with TRBJ1-6; 7 bases line up with TRBD1. The CDR3 has 14 residues. CDR1 and CDR2 from the germline V gene are MDHEN and SYDVKM. V was pared by 4 bases and J by 7 bases, with 4 bases of the junction left unmatched. The CDR3 nucleotides read TGTGCCAGCAGTTCCCAGGGGGGAAATTCACCCCTCCACTTT. Protein product: CASSSQGGNSPLHF.

V usage is TRBV7-6 and J usage is TRBJ2-1, with D unresolved. Germline loops: CDR1 SGHVS, CDR2 FNYEAQ. Deletions cut 1 base from V and 7 bases from J, with 11 bases between. The CDR3 covers 14 residues. The CDR3 protein is CASSLVVAQNEQFF. CDR3 DNA: TGTGCCAGCAGCTTAGTCGTGGCTCAAAATGAGCAGTTCTTC.